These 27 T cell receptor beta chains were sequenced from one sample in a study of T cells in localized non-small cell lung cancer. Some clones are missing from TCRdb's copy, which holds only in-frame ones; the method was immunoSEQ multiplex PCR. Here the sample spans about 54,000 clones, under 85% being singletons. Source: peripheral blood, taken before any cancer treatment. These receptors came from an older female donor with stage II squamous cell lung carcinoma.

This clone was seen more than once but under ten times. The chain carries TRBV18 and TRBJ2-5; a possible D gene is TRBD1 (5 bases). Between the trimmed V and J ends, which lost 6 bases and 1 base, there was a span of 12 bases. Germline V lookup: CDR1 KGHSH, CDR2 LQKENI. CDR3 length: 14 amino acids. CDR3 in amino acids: CASSTQGRQETQYF. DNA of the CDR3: TGTGCCAGCTCGACCCAGGGCCGCCAAGAGACCCAGTACTTC.

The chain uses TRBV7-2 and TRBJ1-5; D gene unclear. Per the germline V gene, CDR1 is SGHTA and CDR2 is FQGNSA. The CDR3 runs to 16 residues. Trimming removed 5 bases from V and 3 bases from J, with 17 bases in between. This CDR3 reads CASSPLGGSLNQPQHF. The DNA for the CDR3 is TGTGCCAGCAGCCCCCTGGGAGGGAGTCTCAATCAGCCCCAGCATTTT.

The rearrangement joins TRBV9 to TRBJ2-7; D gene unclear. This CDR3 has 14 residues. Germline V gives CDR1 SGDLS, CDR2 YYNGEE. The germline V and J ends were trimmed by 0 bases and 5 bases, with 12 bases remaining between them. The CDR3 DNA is TGTGCCAGCAGCGTAGTACCCCTTGGGGACGAGCAGTACTTC. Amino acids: CASSVVPLGDEQYF.

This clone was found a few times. CDR3 sequence (DNA): TGCGCCAGCAGCTTGACCGGGACAGGGGGCAACACTGAAGCTTTCTTT. Its translation is CASSLTGTGGNTEAFF. This chain links TRBV5-1 with TRBJ1-1; 12 bases are a match to TRBD1. The CDR3 covers 16 residues. The ends lost 1 base at V and 2 bases at J; junction bases unmatched: 3. Germline V gene lookup returns CDR1 SGHRS and CDR2 YFSETQ.

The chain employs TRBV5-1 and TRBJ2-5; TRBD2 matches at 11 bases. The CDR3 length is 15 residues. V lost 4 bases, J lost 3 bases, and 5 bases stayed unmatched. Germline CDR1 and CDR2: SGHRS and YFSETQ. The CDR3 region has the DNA TGCGCCAGCAGCACGACTAGCGGGGTCAAAGAGACCCAGTACTTC. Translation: CASSTTSGVKETQYF.

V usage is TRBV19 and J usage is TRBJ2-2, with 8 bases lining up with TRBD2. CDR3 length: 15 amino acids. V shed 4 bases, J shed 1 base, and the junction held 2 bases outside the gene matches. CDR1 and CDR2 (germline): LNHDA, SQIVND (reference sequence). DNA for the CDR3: TGTGCCAGTAGTAAAGCGGGAGTGAACACCGGGGAGCTGTTTTTT. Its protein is CASSKAGVNTGELFF.

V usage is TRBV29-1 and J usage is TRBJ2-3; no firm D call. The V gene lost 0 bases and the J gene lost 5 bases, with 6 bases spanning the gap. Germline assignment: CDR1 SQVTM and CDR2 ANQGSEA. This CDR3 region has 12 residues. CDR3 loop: CSVEERIDTQYF. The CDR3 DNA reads TGCAGCGTTGAAGAAAGGATAGATACGCAGTATTTT.

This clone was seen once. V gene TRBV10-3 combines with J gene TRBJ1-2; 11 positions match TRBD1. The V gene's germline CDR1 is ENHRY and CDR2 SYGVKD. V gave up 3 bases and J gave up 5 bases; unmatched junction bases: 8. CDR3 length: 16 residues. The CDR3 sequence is CAISDPGQGAEYGYTF. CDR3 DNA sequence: TGTGCCATCAGTGATCCAGGACAGGGGGCAGAGTATGGCTACACCTTC.

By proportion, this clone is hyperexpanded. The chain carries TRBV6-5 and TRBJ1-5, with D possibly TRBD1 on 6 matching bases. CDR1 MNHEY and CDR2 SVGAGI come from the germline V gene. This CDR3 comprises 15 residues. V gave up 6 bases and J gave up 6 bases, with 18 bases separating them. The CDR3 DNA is TGTGCCAGCAGCCTCACCGGAGGGGGGAGTCAGCCCCAGCATTTT. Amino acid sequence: CASSLTGGGSQPQHF.

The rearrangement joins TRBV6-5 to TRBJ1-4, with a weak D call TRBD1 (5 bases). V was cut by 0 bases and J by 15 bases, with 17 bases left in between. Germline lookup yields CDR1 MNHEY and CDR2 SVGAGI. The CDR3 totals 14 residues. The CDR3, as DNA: TGTGCCAGCAGTTACTCGGGGGTGGAAGCGAAGGTGTTTTTT. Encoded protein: CASSYSGVEAKVFF.

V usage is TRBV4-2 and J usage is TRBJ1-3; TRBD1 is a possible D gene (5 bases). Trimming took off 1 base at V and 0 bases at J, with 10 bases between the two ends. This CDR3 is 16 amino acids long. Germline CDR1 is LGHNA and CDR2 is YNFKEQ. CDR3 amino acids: CASSQGEGASGNTIYF. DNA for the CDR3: TGTGCCAGCAGCCAAGGGGAAGGGGCCTCTGGAAACACCATATATTTT.

CDR3 protein: CASSLGWAGEQFF. CDR3 nucleotides: TGTGCCAGCAGCTTGGGCTGGGCGGGTGAGCAGTTCTTC. The chain links TRBV11-3 to TRBJ2-1, with TRBD2 as a possible D gene (5 bases). The germline V and J ends were trimmed by 3 bases and 9 bases, with 12 bases remaining between them. This CDR3 contains 13 residues. Looked up from germline, CDR1 is SGHNT and CDR2 is YENEEA.

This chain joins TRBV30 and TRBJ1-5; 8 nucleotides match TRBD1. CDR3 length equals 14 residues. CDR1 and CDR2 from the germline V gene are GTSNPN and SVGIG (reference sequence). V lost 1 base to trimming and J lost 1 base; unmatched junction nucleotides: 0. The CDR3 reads CAWSAGGSNQPQHF. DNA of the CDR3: TGTGCCTGGAGTGCAGGGGGCAGCAATCAGCCCCAGCATTTT.

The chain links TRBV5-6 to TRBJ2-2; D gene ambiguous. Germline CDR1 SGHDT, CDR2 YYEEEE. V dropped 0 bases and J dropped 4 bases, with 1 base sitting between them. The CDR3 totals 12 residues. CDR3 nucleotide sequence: TGTGCCAGCAGCTTGGCCACCGGGGAGCTGTTTTTT. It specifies CASSLATGELFF.

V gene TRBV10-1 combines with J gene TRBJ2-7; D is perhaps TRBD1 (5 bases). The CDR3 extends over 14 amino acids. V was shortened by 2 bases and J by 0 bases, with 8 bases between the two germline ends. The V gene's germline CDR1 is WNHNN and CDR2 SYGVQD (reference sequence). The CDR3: CASSESRDSYEQYF. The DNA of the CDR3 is TGCGCCAGCAGTGAGAGCAGGGACTCCTACGAGCAGTACTTC.

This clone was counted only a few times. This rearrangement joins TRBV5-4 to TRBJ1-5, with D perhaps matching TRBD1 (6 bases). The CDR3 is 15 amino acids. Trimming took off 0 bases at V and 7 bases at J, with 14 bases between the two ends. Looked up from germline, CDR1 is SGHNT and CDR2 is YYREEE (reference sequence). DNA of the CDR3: TGTGCCAGCAGCTTGGACAGGGAGGTTGGGCAGCCCCAGCATTTT. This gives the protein CASSLDREVGQPQHF.

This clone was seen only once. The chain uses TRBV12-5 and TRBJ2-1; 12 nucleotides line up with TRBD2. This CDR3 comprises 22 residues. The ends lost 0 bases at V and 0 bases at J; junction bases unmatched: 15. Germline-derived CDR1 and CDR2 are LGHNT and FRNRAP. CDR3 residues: CASGLVLIPGLAGSSSYNEQFF. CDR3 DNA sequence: TGTGCTAGTGGTTTGGTCCTTATTCCGGGACTAGCGGGTTCGAGCTCCTACAATGAGCAGTTCTTC.

CDR3: CASSLGGVPTYEQYF. The CDR3 DNA sequence: TGCGCCAGCAGCTTGGGGGGAGTCCCAACCTACGAGCAGTACTTC. V is TRBV5-1 and J is TRBJ2-7; the D gene is possibly TRBD2 (5 bases). The CDR3 is 15 residues long. V shed 0 bases and J shed 2 bases, with 12 bases lying between them. The germline gives CDR1 SGHRS, CDR2 YFSETQ.

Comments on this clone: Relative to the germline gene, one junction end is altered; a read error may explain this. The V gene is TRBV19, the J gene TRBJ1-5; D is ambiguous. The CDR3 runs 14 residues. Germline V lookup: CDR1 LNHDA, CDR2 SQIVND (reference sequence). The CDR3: CASSIWAENLPQHF. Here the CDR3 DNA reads TGTGCCAGTAGTATATGGGCTGAGAATCTGCCCCAGCATTTT.

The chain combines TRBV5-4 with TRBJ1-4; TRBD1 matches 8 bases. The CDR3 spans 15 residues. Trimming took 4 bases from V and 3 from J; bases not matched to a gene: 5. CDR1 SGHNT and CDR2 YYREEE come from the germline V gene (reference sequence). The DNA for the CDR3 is TGTGCCAGCAGCACCAGACAGGGGTCTAATGAAAAACTGTTTTTT. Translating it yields CASSTRQGSNEKLFF.

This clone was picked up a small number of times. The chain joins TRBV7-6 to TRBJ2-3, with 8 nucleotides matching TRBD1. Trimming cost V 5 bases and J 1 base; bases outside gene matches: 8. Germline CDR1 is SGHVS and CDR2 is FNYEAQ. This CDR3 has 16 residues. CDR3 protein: CASSLVGGQGTDTQYF. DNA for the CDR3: TGTGCCAGCAGCCTAGTCGGGGGACAGGGCACAGATACGCAGTATTTT.

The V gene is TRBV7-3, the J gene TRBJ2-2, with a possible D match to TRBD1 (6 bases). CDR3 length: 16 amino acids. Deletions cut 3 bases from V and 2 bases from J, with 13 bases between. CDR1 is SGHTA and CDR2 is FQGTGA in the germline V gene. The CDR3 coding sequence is TGTGCCAGCAGCTTCTCGGGGACACTTAACACCGGGGAGCTGTTTTTT. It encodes CASSFSGTLNTGELFF.

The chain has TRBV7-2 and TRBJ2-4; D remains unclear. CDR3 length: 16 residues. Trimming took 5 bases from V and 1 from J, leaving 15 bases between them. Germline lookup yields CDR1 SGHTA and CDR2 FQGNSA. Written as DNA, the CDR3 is TGTGCCAGCAGCCCCCCAGTACATGGCGCCAAAAACATTCAGTACTTC. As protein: CASSPPVHGAKNIQYF.

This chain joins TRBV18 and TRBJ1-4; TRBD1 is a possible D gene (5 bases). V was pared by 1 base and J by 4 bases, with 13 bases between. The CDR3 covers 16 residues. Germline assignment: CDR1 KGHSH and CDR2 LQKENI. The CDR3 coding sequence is TGTGCCAGCTCACCACTCAGCCGGCAGGGTAATGAAAAACTGTTTTTT. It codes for CASSPLSRQGNEKLFF.

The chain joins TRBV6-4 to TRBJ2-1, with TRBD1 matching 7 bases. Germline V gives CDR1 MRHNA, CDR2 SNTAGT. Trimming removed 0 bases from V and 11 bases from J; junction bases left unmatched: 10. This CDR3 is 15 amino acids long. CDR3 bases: TGTGCCAGCAGTGACTCGTTACAGGGGACCACGAAGCAGTTCTTC. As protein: CASSDSLQGTTKQFF.

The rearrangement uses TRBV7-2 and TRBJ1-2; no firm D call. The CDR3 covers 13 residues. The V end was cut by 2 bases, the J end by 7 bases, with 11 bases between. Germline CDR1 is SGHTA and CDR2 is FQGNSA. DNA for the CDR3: TGTGCCAGCAGCTTATTGCGGGGAGGTGGCTACACCTTC. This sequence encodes CASSLLRGGGYTF.

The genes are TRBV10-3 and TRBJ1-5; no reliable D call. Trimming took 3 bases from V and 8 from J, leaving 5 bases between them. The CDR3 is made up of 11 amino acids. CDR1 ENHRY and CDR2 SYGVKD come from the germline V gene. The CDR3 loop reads CAISDGEPQHF. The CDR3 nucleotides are TGTGCCATCAGTGATGGGGAGCCCCAGCATTTT.